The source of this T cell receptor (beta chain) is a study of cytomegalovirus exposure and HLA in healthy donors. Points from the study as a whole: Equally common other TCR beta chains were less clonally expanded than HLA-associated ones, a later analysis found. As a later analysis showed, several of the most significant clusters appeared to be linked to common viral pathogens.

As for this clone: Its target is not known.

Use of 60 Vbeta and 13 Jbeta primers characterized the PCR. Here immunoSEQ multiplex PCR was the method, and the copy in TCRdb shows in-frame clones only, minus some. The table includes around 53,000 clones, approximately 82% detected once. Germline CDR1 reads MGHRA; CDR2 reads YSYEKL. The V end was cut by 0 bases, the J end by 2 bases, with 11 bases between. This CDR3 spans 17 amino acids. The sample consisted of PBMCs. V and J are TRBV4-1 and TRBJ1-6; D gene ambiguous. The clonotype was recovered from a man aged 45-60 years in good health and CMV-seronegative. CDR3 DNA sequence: TGCGCCAGCAGCCAAGATCCAGGCCCTACCTATAATTCACCCCTCCACTTT. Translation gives CASSQDPGPTYNSPLHF.